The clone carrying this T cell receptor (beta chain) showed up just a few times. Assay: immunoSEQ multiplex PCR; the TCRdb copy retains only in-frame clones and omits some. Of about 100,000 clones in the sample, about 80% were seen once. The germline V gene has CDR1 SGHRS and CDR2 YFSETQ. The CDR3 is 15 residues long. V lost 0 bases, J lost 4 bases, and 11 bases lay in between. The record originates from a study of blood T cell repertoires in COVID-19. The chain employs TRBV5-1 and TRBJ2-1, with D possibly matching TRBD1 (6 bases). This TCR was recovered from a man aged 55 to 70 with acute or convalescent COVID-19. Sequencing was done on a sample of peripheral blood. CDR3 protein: CASSLEQGLYNEQFF. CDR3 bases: TGCGCCAGCAGCTTGGAACAGGGCCTGTACAATGAGCAGTTCTTC.